The clone carrying this TCR beta chain was observed a handful of times. Researchers amplified the TCR beta CDR3 regions from RNA transcripts. TCR CDR3 underwent first-round RT-PCR with the HTBI primer set. TCRdb re-derived calls from the multiplex PCR reads in MiXCR, one entry per CDR3 protein. The repertoire has some 510,000 distinct CDR3 sequences, 46% of them found once; the top ten carry approximately 8.2%. The sample comes from a study of T cells in Graves' hyperthyroidism and ophthalmopathy. The CDR3 consists of 17 residues. V gave up 3 bases and J gave up 4 bases, with 22 bases separating them. The germline V gene encodes CDR1 DFQATT and CDR2 SNEGSKA (reference sequence).

The receptor's source is a young woman with Graves' hyperthyroidism. The genes are TRBV20-1 and TRBJ1-5; D gene uncertain. What was sequenced was peripheral blood or thyroid tissue (not recorded which). The CDR3 spells CSASDTESWEGNQPQHF. CDR3 nucleotide sequence: TGCAGTGCTAGTGATACAGAGTCCTGGGAGGGAAATCAGCCCCAGCATTTT.